The 23 T cell receptor beta chains presented below share a single source sample, sequenced in a study of T cell repertoires in cytomegalovirus infection. TCRdb redid the calling of the reads with MiXCR, one entry per CDR3 protein. Among hundreds of thousands of distinct CDR3 sequences listed, 31% were seen once. Their target antigens are unknown. The sequences come from cultured CD8+ T cells from PBMCs, collected from culture after CMV antigen stimulation. The receptors shown here come from a human donor in good health (CMV status not recorded). Some clones in this sample may be carry-over from other donors' samples.

This clonotype was seen repeatedly, ten times or more. This rearrangement joins TRBV6-1 to TRBJ2-3; 7 nucleotides agree with TRBD2. CDR3 length: 16 residues. Germline-derived CDR1 and CDR2 are MNHNS and SASEGT. The ends lost 9 bases at V and 5 bases at J; junction bases unmatched: 17. The CDR3 DNA follows: TGTGCCAGTCCTCCACTAGATGGGGGGGGTTTAGATACGCAGTATTTT. It codes for CASPPLDGGGLDTQYF.

This clonotype was found a few times. V is TRBV6-1 and J is TRBJ2-7; D is perhaps TRBD1 or TRBD2 (6 bases each). In germline, CDR1 is MNHNS, CDR2 SASEGT. V was shortened by 5 bases and J by 7 bases, with 24 bases between the two germline ends. The CDR3 has 16 amino acids. CDR3 in amino acids: CASSKTPPGAGGEQYF. Here the CDR3 DNA reads TGTGCCAGCAGTAAAACTCCTCCGGGGGCCGGGGGTGAGCAGTACTTC.

The chain uses TRBV6-2 or TRBV6-3 and TRBJ2-7; 12 nucleotides agree with TRBD2. This CDR3 has 15 amino acids. Germline CDR1 reads MNHEY; CDR2 reads SVGEGT. The ends lost 6 bases at V and 3 bases at J; junction bases unmatched: 6. The DNA of the CDR3 is TGTGCCAGCAGGATCGGGACTAGCGGGCGCTACGAGCAGTACTTC. This sequence encodes CASRIGTSGRYEQYF.

Notes on this clonotype: One end of the junction does not line up with germline, which may come from a read error. J is TRBJ2-7 and V is TRBV10-3; D may be TRBD2 (6 bases). The germline CDR1 and CDR2 sequences are ENHRY and SYGVKD. The CDR3 sequence is 13 residues long. CDR3 in amino acids: CTIREGGEPEQYF. CDR3 nucleotide sequence: TGTACCATCAGGGAAGGAGGGGAACCCGAGCAGTACTTC.

Concerning this clonotype itself: The junction departs from the called germline gene at one end, perhaps through a read error. The V call is TRBV19, the J call TRBJ1-1; 8 positions match TRBD1. CDR1 LNHDA and CDR2 SQIVND come from the germline V gene (reference sequence). The CDR3 is 17 residues long. CDR3 sequence (DNA): TGTGCCAGTAGTTTAGACAGGGGACACGCCGCGAACACTGAAGCTTTCTTT. This codes for CASSLDRGHAANTEAFF.

The chain has TRBV27 and TRBJ2-1; D is ambiguous. Germline assignment: CDR1 MNHEY and CDR2 SMNVEV (reference sequence). Trimming took 1 base from V and 5 from J, leaving 9 bases between them. CDR3 size: 14 residues. The CDR3: CASSLWASNNEQFF. The CDR3 DNA reads as TGTGCCAGCAGTTTATGGGCTAGTAACAATGAGCAGTTCTTC.

This rearrangement joins TRBV9 to TRBJ1-3; 7 bases map to TRBD1. The junction had 3 bases not matched to a gene; V was cut back by 0 bases and J by 0 bases. This CDR3 is built from 16 residues. CDR1 and CDR2 (germline): SGDLS, YYNGEE. The CDR3 loop is CASSVAGTDSGNTIYF. The CDR3 DNA follows: TGTGCCAGCAGCGTAGCTGGGACAGACTCTGGAAACACCATATATTTT.

The chain couples TRBV18 to TRBJ1-5; D is undetermined. The germline CDR1 and CDR2 sequences are KGHSH and LQKENI. V lost 4 bases, J lost 4 bases, and 11 bases lay in between. The CDR3 totals 14 residues. DNA for the CDR3: TGTGCCAGCTCACGAGGCAGCTTAAATCAGCCCCAGCATTTT. Translating it yields CASSRGSLNQPQHF.

A few counts support this clonotype. This rearrangement joins TRBV29-1 to TRBJ2-3; D is possibly TRBD1 (6 bases). V lost 1 base, J lost 6 bases, and 17 bases lay in between. Germline CDR1 is SQVTM and CDR2 is ANQGSEA. This CDR3 comprises 15 residues. The CDR3, as DNA: TGCAGCGTTGAAGCTTGGACAGACGAAACGGATACGCAGTATTTT. Protein sequence: CSVEAWTDETDTQYF.

This clonotype was observed a handful of times. The V gene is TRBV12-3 or TRBV12-4, the J gene TRBJ2-5; 8 nucleotides match TRBD2. The CDR3 consists of 13 residues. The V gene end was trimmed by 8 bases and the J gene end by 5 bases; junction bases not matched to a gene: 7. The CDR3 reads CASRVAGFETQYF. The CDR3 coding sequence is TGTGCCAGCCGAGTAGCGGGGTTTGAGACCCAGTACTTC.

The chain combines TRBV7-6 with TRBJ2-1; 7 nucleotides match TRBD2. The CDR3 spans 17 residues. Germline V gene lookup returns CDR1 SGHVS and CDR2 FNYEAQ. Losses at the gene ends were 1 base for V and 0 bases for J; bases not matched to a gene: 6. CDR3 protein: CASSLEASGSSYNEQFF. The CDR3 nucleotides are TGTGCCAGCAGCTTAGAGGCTAGCGGAAGCTCCTACAATGAGCAGTTCTTC.

CDR3 residues: CASSLVSLAGGSYNEQFF. The CDR3 DNA reads TGTGCCAGCAGCTTAGTTTCCCTAGCGGGGGGTTCCTACAATGAGCAGTTCTTC. This sequence joins TRBV7-6 and TRBJ2-1, with 11 positions matching TRBD2. The CDR3 spans 18 residues. Germline V gene sequence: CDR1 SGHVS, CDR2 FNYEAQ. The V segment lost 1 base and the J segment 1 base; nucleotides outside the gene matches: 6.

This clonotype was detected ten times or more. This rearrangement joins TRBV7-9 to TRBJ2-1, with D perhaps given as TRBD1 or TRBD2 (6 bases each). CDR3 length equals 16 residues. CDR1 SEHNR and CDR2 FQNEAQ come from the germline V gene (reference sequence). Between the trimmed V and J ends, which lost 2 bases and 7 bases, there was a span of 18 bases. The CDR3 loop is CASSLPLGRGRNEQFF. The CDR3, as DNA: TGTGCCAGCAGCTTACCCTTAGGAAGGGGGAGGAATGAGCAGTTCTTC.

This clonotype was detected a few times. J is TRBJ1-1 and V is TRBV7-8, with D unclear. The CDR3 covers 13 residues. Trimming pared 5 bases from V and 2 bases from J, leaving 9 bases between. From germline, CDR1 is SGHVS and CDR2 FQNEAQ. The CDR3 nucleotides are TGTGCCAGCAGCACACACCCCAACACTGAAGCTTTCTTT. Residues: CASSTHPNTEAFF.

This clonotype has just a few counts. The chain couples TRBV6-4 to TRBJ1-2; maybe TRBD1 (6 bases). Germline lookup yields CDR1 MRHNA and CDR2 SNTAGT. This CDR3 has 11 amino acids. Trimming left V 8 bases short and J 8 bases short, with 12 bases between. The CDR3 DNA reads as TGTGCCAGCGAGGGGGGCGAAGGCTACACCTTC. This encodes CASEGGEGYTF.

This clonotype showed up just a few times. The chain links TRBV4-1 to TRBJ2-1; D is ambiguous. Germline lookup yields CDR1 MGHRA and CDR2 YSYEKL. Trimming cost V 1 base and J 0 bases, with 10 bases left between them. The CDR3 runs to 16 residues. In DNA, the CDR3 is TGCGCCAGCAGCCAAGTTCGGGCTAGCTCCTACAATGAGCAGTTCTTC. This translates into CASSQVRASSYNEQFF.

The J gene is TRBJ2-2, the V gene TRBV10-3, with TRBD2 matching 13 bases. The junction had 8 bases not matched to a gene; V was cut back by 6 bases and J by 4 bases. This CDR3 is 17 amino acids long. Per germline, CDR1 ENHRY and CDR2 SYGVKD. CDR3 sequence (DNA): TGTGCCATCAGGGAACTAGCGGGGGGGCGTGCCACCGGGGAGCTGTTTTTT. Amino acid sequence: CAIRELAGGRATGELFF.

This clonotype was seen a few times. The V and J genes are TRBV5-4 and TRBJ2-3, with 9 positions matching TRBD2. The V segment lost 1 base and the J segment 2 bases; nucleotides outside the gene matches: 5. CDR3 length: 16 residues. The V gene's germline CDR1 is SGHNT and CDR2 YYREEE (reference sequence). Written as DNA, the CDR3 is TGTGCCAGCAGCTTGAGGCTAGCGGGGTTCACAGATACGCAGTATTTT. It specifies CASSLRLAGFTDTQYF.

The chain links TRBV7-9 to TRBJ1-2; D may be TRBD1 (5 bases). V lost 1 base, J lost 4 bases, and 13 bases lay in between. There are 15 residues in the CDR3. Germline CDR1 is SEHNR and CDR2 is FQNEAQ (reference sequence). Here the CDR3 reads CASSLEEGRIYGYTF. The CDR3 DNA reads as TGTGCCAGCAGCTTAGAAGAGGGACGGATCTATGGCTACACCTTC.

This clonotype was counted ten times or more. The chain employs TRBV7-6 and TRBJ1-6, with D unclear. Looked up from germline, CDR1 is SGHVS and CDR2 is FNYEAQ. The CDR3 consists of 17 residues. V lost 5 bases and J lost 5, with 19 bases in between. CDR3 sequence reads: CASSQLRDPTDNSPLHF. The CDR3 DNA is TGTGCCAGCAGCCAACTACGGGATCCGACTGATAATTCACCCCTCCACTTT.

This clonotype was seen at least ten times. The chain carries TRBV7-9 and TRBJ2-2, with 7 positions matching TRBD1. Unmatched junction bases numbered 1, after V lost 8 bases and J lost 1 base. The CDR3 length is 13 residues. Looked up from germline, CDR1 is SEHNR and CDR2 is FQNEAQ (reference sequence). CDR3 loop: CASGDRNTGELFF. CDR3 bases: TGTGCCAGCGGGGACAGGAACACCGGGGAGCTGTTTTTT.

Notes on this clonotype: A read error may account for a junction end that differs from germline. The chain combines TRBV4-1 with TRBJ1-1; possibly TRBD1 for D (6 bases). The CDR3 extends over 15 amino acids. Germline CDR1 MGHRA, CDR2 YSYEKL. CDR3 loop: CASSQDQGRWTEAFF. The CDR3 nucleotides read TGCGCCAGCAGTCAAGATCAGGGGAGATGGACTGAAGCTTTCTTT.

This clonotype was detected only a few times. V is TRBV2 and J is TRBJ1-1; tentatively, D is TRBD1 (6 bases). Germline V gene sequence: CDR1 SNHLY, CDR2 FYNNEI. Deletions cut 8 bases from V and 1 base from J, with 23 bases between. This CDR3 has 17 amino acids. CDR3 residues: CASSKGGKSIWNTEAFF. DNA for the CDR3: TGTGCCAGCTCCAAGGGGGGTAAAAGTATTTGGAACACTGAAGCTTTCTTT. The full variable domain, completed using reference TRBV2 and TRBJ1-1, is EPEVTQTPSHQVTQMGQEVILRCVPISNHLYFYWYRQILGQKVEFLVSFYNNEISEKSEIFDDQFSVERPDGSNFTLKIRSTKLEDSAMYFCASSKGGKSIWNTEAFFGQGTRLTVV.